This is a list of T cell receptor beta chains from one sample in a study of glioma-infiltrating T cells after dendritic cell vaccination. This table comes from immunoSEQ multiplex PCR, and its TCRdb copy is limited to in-frame clones, with some not included. This table holds more than 85,000 clones, about 83% found once. Specimen: blood, collected before dendritic cell vaccination. The receptors originated from a human donor with glioblastoma. CDR3s include the opening cysteine and the closing phenylalanine or tryptophan. A D gene is named only where the DNA matches it firmly. Rows may omit the clone size; those that give it use once, few, many or a size class.

>few|TRBV6-6|TRBJ2-7|.
CASSLREYEQYF
TGTGCCAGCAGCCTCCGGGAGTACGAGCAGTACTTC
>.|TRBV7-3|TRBJ2-3|.
CASSPQGRGSTDTQYF
TGTGCCAGCAGCCCCCAGGGGCGAGGGAGCACAGATACGCAGTATTTT
>.|TRBV9|TRBJ1-5|.
CASSGQGHNQPQHF
TGTGCCAGCAGCGGACAAGGACACAATCAGCCCCAGCATTTT
>.|TRBV11-2|TRBJ2-3|TRBD2
CASSEGVLAGGLSTDTQYF
TGTGCCAGCAGCGAAGGGGTACTAGCGGGGGGGCTTAGCACAGATACGCAGTATTTT
>.|TRBV6-5|TRBJ2-7|TRBD1
CASMTGGLGSYEQYF
TGTGCCAGCATGACAGGGGGATTGGGCTCCTACGAGCAGTACTTC
>.|TRBV9|TRBJ2-2|.
CASSVAGDSYRELFF
TGTGCCAGCAGCGTAGCGGGAGACAGCTACCGGGAGCTGTTTTTT
>.|TRBV5-1|TRBJ2-3|.
CASSLSTGETDTQYF
TGCGCCAGCAGCTTGTCTACGGGAGAGACAGATACGCAGTATTTT
>.|TRBV9|TRBJ2-4|.
CASSVAAKNIQYF
TGTGCCAGCAGCGTAGCGGCCAAAAACATTCAGTACTTC
>.|TRBV5-1|TRBJ2-7|TRBD2
CASRYLAGDSYEQYF
TGCGCCAGCAGGTATCTAGCGGGGGACTCCTACGAGCAGTACTTC
>.|TRBV18|TRBJ1-2|.
CASSPAGSGYTF
TGTGCCAGCTCACCAGCGGGTAGTGGCTACACCTTC
>.|TRBV11-3|TRBJ2-5|.
CASSPQDQETQYF
TGTGCCAGCAGCCCCCAGGACCAAGAGACCCAGTACTTC
>once|TRBV30|TRBJ2-7|TRBD2
CAWMTSGADEQYF
TGTGCCTGGATGACTAGCGGGGCCGACGAGCAGTACTTC
>.|TRBV18|TRBJ1-1|.
CASSPNTENTEAFF
TGTGCCAGCTCACCAAATACAGAGAACACTGAAGCTTTCTTT
>.|TRBV7-8|TRBJ2-1|.
CASSLGTKNEQFF
TGTGCCAGCAGCTTAGGGACAAAGAATGAGCAGTTCTTC
>.|TRBV5-1|TRBJ2-7|TRBD1
CASSLVGQPFYEQYF
TGCGCCAGCAGCTTGGTGGGACAGCCTTTCTACGAGCAGTACTTC
>.|TRBV7-8|TRBJ2-2|.
CASSLGHGELFF
TGTGCCAGCAGCTTAGGTCACGGGGAGCTGTTTTTT
>.|TRBV10-3|TRBJ1-2|.
CAISEGEINYGYTF
TGTGCCATCAGTGAGGGGGAGATTAACTATGGCTACACCTTC
>.|TRBV6-5|TRBJ2-5|TRBD2
CASSYTLAAPQETQYF
TGTGCCAGCAGTTACACACTAGCGGCCCCACAAGAGACCCAGTACTTC
>.|TRBV27|TRBJ2-7|.
CASSPRRPGRGYAEQYF
TGTGCCAGCAGCCCTCGGCGTCCCGGCCGGGGGTATGCCGAGCAGTACTTC
>.|TRBV19|TRBJ1-5|TRBD1
CASSPLPGQRANQPQHF
TGTGCCAGTAGCCCACTGCCGGGACAGAGGGCAAATCAGCCCCAGCATTTT
>.|TRBV18|TRBJ1-1|.
CASSNTEGSEAFF
TGTGCCAGCTCAAACACGGAGGGCTCTGAAGCTTTCTTT
>.|TRBV5-1|TRBJ2-3|.
CASSQLKTQGFPDTQYF
TGCGCCAGCAGCCAGCTTAAGACCCAGGGGTTTCCAGATACGCAGTATTTT
>.|TRBV27|TRBJ2-3|TRBD2
CASSFRRLAVPSTDTQYF
TGTGCCAGCAGTTTTCGCAGGCTAGCGGTTCCTAGCACAGATACGCAGTATTTT
>.|TRBV6-5|TRBJ2-3|TRBD2
CASRKTSGVTDTQYF
TGTGCCAGCAGGAAGACTAGCGGGGTCACAGATACGCAGTATTTT
>.|TRBV7-2|TRBJ2-7|.
CASSGQVAGEQYF
TGTGCCAGCAGCGGACAGGTCGCGGGGGAGCAGTACTTC
>once|TRBV18|TRBJ1-4|.
CASSPGGNEKLFF
TGTGCCAGCTCACCTGGGGGGAATGAAAAACTGTTTTTT
>.|TRBV18|TRBJ1-1|.
CASSLDRLTEAFF
TGTGCCAGCTCACTCGACAGGCTGACTGAAGCTTTCTTT
>.|TRBV7-2|TRBJ2-4|.
CASSLSWAGENIQYF
TGTGCCAGCAGCTTAAGCTGGGCCGGGGAGAACATTCAGTACTTC
>.|TRBV7-3|TRBJ1-1|.
CASSPGQNTEAFF
TGTGCCAGCAGCCCGGGACAGAACACTGAAGCTTTCTTT
>.|TRBV4-2|TRBJ1-5|.
CASSLEVVVQGDQPQHF
TGTGCCAGCAGCCTAGAAGTCGTGGTACAGGGCGATCAGCCCCAGCATTTT
>.|TRBV6-1|TRBJ1-5|.
CASSPRDNQPQHF
TGTGCCAGCAGTCCCAGGGACAATCAGCCCCAGCATTTT
>few|TRBV7-9|TRBJ1-3|.
CASSSSGGDTIYF
TGTGCCAGCAGCTCCAGCGGGGGTGACACCATATATTTT
>.|TRBV2|TRBJ2-3|TRBD1
CASSDGQGALGADTQYF
TGTGCCAGCAGTGATGGACAGGGGGCGCTTGGCGCAGATACGCAGTATTTT
>.|TRBV19|TRBJ1-2|.
CASSRRVVDGYTF
TGTGCCAGTAGTAGGAGGGTAGTAGATGGCTACACCTTC
>.|TRBV5-1|TRBJ2-6|.
CASSPAGVGANVLTF
TGCGCCAGCAGCCCAGCCGGGGTCGGGGCCAACGTCCTGACTTTC
>.|TRBV4-2|TRBJ2-7|TRBD2
CASRESSGGSSYEQYF
TGTGCCAGCAGAGAATCTAGCGGGGGTTCCTCCTACGAGCAGTACTTC
>.|TRBV6-4|TRBJ1-1|.
CASSDSGTLNTEAFF
TGTGCCAGCAGTGATTCAGGGACACTGAACACTGAAGCTTTCTTT
>.|TRBV6-5|TRBJ2-7|TRBD1
CASSYSGTGSYEQYF
TGTGCCAGCAGTTACTCAGGGACAGGGTCTTACGAGCAGTACTTC
>.|TRBV6-5|TRBJ2-1|TRBD2
CASSYTASGRYNEQFF
TGTGCCAGCAGTTATACGGCTAGCGGGAGATACAATGAGCAGTTCTTC
>.|TRBV5-8|TRBJ2-4|.
CASRGPSQYF
TGTGCCAGCAGGGGGCCGTCCCAGTACTTC
>.|TRBV5-1|TRBJ2-7|TRBD2
CASSSSGTSGRYYEQYF
TGCGCCAGCAGCTCATCCGGGACTAGCGGGAGATACTACGAGCAGTACTTC
>.|TRBV6-1|TRBJ2-5|TRBD2
CASVSGGRPETQYF
TGTGCCAGCGTTAGCGGGGGGCGCCCAGAGACCCAGTACTTC
>.|TRBV9|TRBJ2-1|.
CASSVDRGFSYNEQFF
TGTGCCAGCAGCGTAGATAGGGGATTCTCCTACAATGAGCAGTTCTTC
>.|TRBV6-1|TRBJ2-5|.
CASRYGETQYF
TGTGCCAGCAGATACGGGGAGACCCAGTACTTC
>.|TRBV19|TRBJ1-6|TRBD1
CASSSLGQGVNNSPLHF
TGTGCCAGTAGTAGCTTGGGACAGGGGGTCAATAATTCACCCCTCCACTTT
>.|TRBV28|TRBJ2-2|.
CASTLSGTGELFF
TGTGCCAGCACCTTATCGGGTACCGGGGAGCTGTTTTTT
>.|TRBV4-2|TRBJ1-4|TRBD1
CASSHEYRTGKKLFF
TGTGCCAGCAGCCACGAATACCGGACAGGAAAAAAACTGTTTTTT
>few|TRBV6-5|TRBJ2-7|TRBD2
CASSYGWRERTTEQYF
TGTGCCAGCAGTTACGGCTGGCGGGAGCGAACCACGGAGCAGTACTTC
>.|TRBV11-2|TRBJ2-7|.
CASSLDVAAYEQYF
TGTGCCAGCAGCTTAGATGTGGCAGCCTACGAGCAGTACTTC
>.|TRBV27|TRBJ2-7|TRBD2
CASSGGLAGGDEQYF
TGTGCCAGCAGTGGGGGACTAGCGGGAGGGGACGAGCAGTACTTC
>.|TRBV30|TRBJ2-1|TRBD2
CAWGLAGYNEQFF
TGTGCCTGGGGGCTAGCGGGCTACAATGAGCAGTTCTTC
>once|TRBV2|TRBJ1-6|TRBD1
CASSPQGAGSPLHF
TGTGCCAGCAGTCCACAGGGGGCAGGGTCACCCCTCCACTTT